The 26 T cell receptor beta chains below were found in one sample sequenced in a study of regulatory T cells in long-lasting Graves disease. With iRepertoire HTBI primers and Arm-PCR of CDR3 regions, TCR beta libraries were built. TCRdb re-called the multiplex PCR reads with MiXCR, one entry per CDR3 protein. The profile shows 400,000 to 500,000 distinct CDR3 sequences, around 15% of them singletons. As for time point: newly diagnosed GD, antithyroid drugs for less than 3 months. Following extraction of RNA from PBMCs, that RNA was used to make the TCR library. This sample was also put to use in a study of T cells in Graves' hyperthyroidism and ophthalmopathy.

The source material was peripheral blood mononuclear cells (PBMCs), sampled at new diagnosis, from a patient treated with antithyroid drugs. The receptor set was obtained from a woman aged 45 to 65 with Graves disease.

V is TRBV11-2 and J is TRBJ2-2; 10 bases agree with TRBD2. This CDR3 region has 18 residues. In germline, CDR1 is SGHAT, CDR2 FQNNGV. The junction had 10 bases not matched to a gene; V was cut back by 6 bases and J by 0 bases. CDR3 in amino acids: CASSSEILAGSNTGELFF. CDR3 coding DNA: TGTGCCAGCAGTTCAGAGATACTAGCGGGGTCGAACACCGGGGAGCTGTTTTTT.

Comment on this clonotype: A much larger clone sits a single nucleotide away, making a read error possible. V is TRBV5-1 and J is TRBJ2-7; 13 nucleotides agree with TRBD2. Trimming removed 4 bases from V and 5 bases from J; junction bases left unmatched: 15. Germline values: CDR1 SGHRS, CDR2 YFSETQ. The CDR3 is 18 amino acids. In nucleotides, the CDR3 is TGCGCCAGCAGCGACCCCGGGACTAGCGGGATTCTCACCCACGAGCAGTACTTC. This translates into CASSDPGTSGILTHEQYF.

This clonotype was picked up many times. CDR3 coding DNA: TGTGCCAGCAGCTTAGATGGATCAGTCTCCTACGAGCAGTACTTC. Amino acid sequence: CASSLDGSVSYEQYF. V is TRBV7-9 and J is TRBJ2-7; D not resolved. Per the germline V gene, CDR1 is SEHNR and CDR2 is FQNEAQ (reference sequence). Trimming took 1 base from V and 0 from J, leaving 10 bases between them. This CDR3 is built from 15 residues.

This clonotype was picked up a small number of times. The CDR3 region is CASSLEGLPATYNEQFF. The CDR3 region has the DNA TGCGCCAGCAGCTTGGAGGGACTCCCCGCAACCTACAATGAGCAGTTCTTC. V usage is TRBV5-1 and J usage is TRBJ2-1; D may be TRBD2 (6 bases). V lost 0 bases, J lost 2 bases, and 15 bases lay in between. Germline V lookup: CDR1 SGHRS, CDR2 YFSETQ. This CDR3 contains 17 residues.

This clonotype was recorded many times. The CDR3 reads CASSQARGTGGRDTQYF. CDR3 nucleotide sequence: TGTGCCAGCAGCCAAGCACGGGGAACAGGGGGTAGAGATACGCAGTATTTT. V is TRBV3-1 and J is TRBJ2-3; 8 nucleotides agree with TRBD1. Trimming took 1 base from V and 5 from J; bases not matched to a gene: 11. The CDR3 spans 17 residues. The germline V gene encodes CDR1 LGHDT and CDR2 YNNKEL (reference sequence).

This clonotype showed up many times. J is TRBJ2-7 and V is TRBV27; tentatively, D is TRBD1 or TRBD2 (5 bases each). Trimming left V 6 bases short and J 4 bases short, with 22 bases between. Germline V CDR1 and CDR2: MNHEY, SMNVEV (reference sequence). The CDR3 contains 16 residues. This CDR3 is CASRHASGRGGYEQYF. DNA of the CDR3: TGTGCCAGCAGACACGCCTCGGGACGCGGCGGGTACGAGCAGTACTTC.

This chain joins TRBV3-1 and TRBJ1-1; D remains ambiguous. The ends were cut back, 3 bases at V and 7 bases at J, with 9 bases in the middle. CDR1 is LGHDT and CDR2 is YNNKEL in the germline V gene (reference sequence). There are 12 residues in the CDR3. The CDR3 nucleotides read TGTGCCAGCAGCCAGACGGAGGATGAAGCTTTCTTT. It specifies CASSQTEDEAFF.

On this clonotype: Compared with germline, one end of the junction differs, possibly owing to a read error. This chain uses TRBV13 with TRBJ1-1, with 12 bases that match TRBD1. The CDR3 has 20 amino acids. Germline loops: CDR1 PRHDT, CDR2 FYEKMQ (reference sequence). The CDR3 reads CASSHYRGQGAHNSGTEAFF. In DNA form, the CDR3 reads TGTGCCAGCAGCCATTACCGGGGACAGGGGGCGCATAATTCCGGCACTGAAGCTTTCTTC.

This clonotype was recorded at least ten times. The chain is built from TRBV6-5 and TRBJ2-5, with D unresolved. CDR3 size: 14 residues. CDR1 is MNHEY, CDR2 SVGAGI, per germline. V lost 0 bases to trimming and J lost 5 bases, with 10 bases between them. The CDR3 bases are TGTGCCAGCAGTTACTCCGTTCCCGTGGAGACCCAGTACTTC. Protein: CASSYSVPVETQYF.

The chain joins TRBV5-1 to TRBJ2-3, with 8 bases aligning to TRBD2. Germline values: CDR1 SGHRS, CDR2 YFSETQ. After removal of 3 bases from V and 3 bases from J, the junction contained 9 bases not matched to a gene. The CDR3 loop spans 16 amino acids. The CDR3: CASSSNPGGSTDTQYF. The CDR3 DNA reads as TGCGCCAGCAGCTCAAACCCGGGAGGGTCGACAGATACGCAGTATTTT.

Notes on this clonotype: Possible read error: a much larger clone is one base away. The J gene is TRBJ1-1, the V gene TRBV29-1; 8 positions match TRBD1. Germline loops: CDR1 SQVTM, CDR2 ANQGSEA. This CDR3 comprises 15 residues. Unmatched junction bases numbered 7, after V lost 0 bases and J lost 4 bases. CDR3 sequence (DNA): TGCAGCGTTGAAGATCCGGACAGGGATAGCACTGAAGCTTTCTTT. This encodes CSVEDPDRDSTEAFF.

This clonotype was counted many times. J is TRBJ2-3 and V is TRBV10-3; 8 nucleotides align to TRBD2. CDR1 and CDR2 (germline): ENHRY, SYGVKD. V was clipped by 7 bases and J by 0 bases; unmatched bases: 15. The CDR3 has 18 residues. For the CDR3, the DNA is TGTGCCATCACCGAGACTAGCGAGCATTTTACTAGCACAGATACGCAGTATTTT. Translation gives CAITETSEHFTSTDTQYF.

Concerning this clonotype: A much larger clone differs from this one at a single base, so this may be a read error. The chain combines TRBV12-3 or TRBV12-4 with TRBJ2-7; 9 positions agree with TRBD1. The CDR3 length is 15 residues. Losses at the gene ends were 3 bases for V and 7 bases for J; bases not matched to a gene: 10. CDR3 sequence reads: CASSFYRDRDNEQYF. The DNA of the CDR3 is TGTGCCAGCAGTTTCTACCGGGACAGGGACAATGAGCAGTACTTC.

This chain joins TRBV6-2 or TRBV6-3 and TRBJ1-2; D is undetermined. CDR1 is MNHEY, CDR2 SVGEGT, per germline. The V end lost 7 bases, the J end lost 5 bases, and 14 bases lay between the germline ends. The CDR3 runs 13 residues. The CDR3 loop is CASTVGSSYGYTF. The DNA for the CDR3 is TGTGCCAGCACGGTTGGCAGCTCTTATGGCTACACCTTC.

The chain joins TRBV7-3 to TRBJ2-2; D unresolved. Trimming stripped 5 bases from V and 3 bases from J, with 10 bases between. CDR3 size: 14 residues. CDR1 is SGHTA and CDR2 is FQGTGA in the germline V gene. The CDR3 DNA sequence: TGTGCCAGCAGCCCCCGACTCGACACCGGGGAGCTGTTTTTT. Its protein is CASSPRLDTGELFF. The full variable domain, with the rest looked up from reference TRBV7-3 and TRBJ2-2, is GAGVSQTPSNKVTEKGKYVELRCDPISGHTALYWYRQSLGQGPEFLIYFQGTGAADDSGLPNDRFFAVRPEGSVSTLKIQRTERGDSAVYLCASSPRLDTGELFFGEGSRLTVL.

This clonotype was counted at least ten times. The chain couples TRBV18 to TRBJ1-4; maybe TRBD1 (5 bases). This CDR3 contains 17 residues. Germline V gene lookup returns CDR1 KGHSH and CDR2 LQKENI. V lost 0 bases, J lost 4 bases, and 15 bases lay in between. The CDR3 region has the DNA TGTGCCAGCTCACCACCGAGCAGGGCCGGTAATAATGAAAAACTGTTTTTT. Amino acid sequence: CASSPPSRAGNNEKLFF. The full variable domain, with the rest looked up from reference TRBV18 and TRBJ1-4, is NAGVMQNPRHLVRRRGQEARLRCSPMKGHSHVYWYRQLPEEGLKFMVYLQKENIIDESGMPKERFSAEFPKEGPSILRIQQVVRGDSAAYFCASSPPSRAGNNEKLFFGSGTQLSVL.

This clonotype showed up many times. The chain combines TRBV29-1 with TRBJ1-1; the D gene is possibly TRBD1 (5 bases). CDR3 length equals 14 residues. From germline, CDR1 is SQVTM and CDR2 ANQGSEA. V gave up 4 bases and J gave up 1 base, with 13 bases separating them. Written as DNA, the CDR3 is TGCAGCGTTGCCGGGTGGGGCCCGAACACTGAAGCTTTCTTT. It encodes CSVAGWGPNTEAFF.

This clonotype came up many times. This sequence joins TRBV5-1 and TRBJ2-5; D is possibly TRBD1 or TRBD2 (5 bases each). CDR1 is SGHRS and CDR2 is YFSETQ in the germline V gene. V lost 0 bases to trimming and J lost 5 bases, with 14 bases between them. There are 15 residues in the CDR3. Here the CDR3 DNA reads TGCGCCAGCAGCTTGGTGGGCCTTGAGGGGGAGACCCAGTACTTC. Its protein is CASSLVGLEGETQYF.

This clonotype was observed a handful of times. The rearrangement links TRBV19 to TRBJ1-4; D might be TRBD1 (5 bases). There are 15 residues in the CDR3. V was cut by 1 base and J by 8 bases, with 14 bases left in between. Germline V CDR1 and CDR2: LNHDA, SQIVND (reference sequence). Here the CDR3 reads CASSIAGVVGEKLFF. The DNA for the CDR3 is TGTGCCAGTAGTATAGCGGGGGTAGTTGGCGAAAAACTGTTTTTT.

V gene TRBV5-1 combines with J gene TRBJ2-2, with unresolved D. V gave up 9 bases and J gave up 6 bases, with 12 bases separating them. Germline V CDR1 and CDR2: SGHRS, YFSETQ. The CDR3 extends over 12 amino acids. The CDR3 here is CAISGPSGELFF. CDR3 bases: TGCGCCATCTCAGGCCCTTCCGGGGAGCTGTTTTTT.

In this sample, this clonotype turned up many times. V and J are TRBV5-1 and TRBJ2-7, with 13 bases that match TRBD2. The CDR3 runs to 15 residues. Losses at the gene ends were 4 bases for V and 5 bases for J; bases not matched to a gene: 6. Germline V CDR1 and CDR2: SGHRS, YFSETQ. The DNA of the CDR3 is TGCGCCAGCAGCGAGGGGACTAGCGGGATAAACGAGCAGTACTTC. Protein sequence: CASSEGTSGINEQYF.

This clonotype occurred many times. The chain has TRBV20-1 and TRBJ1-1, with D unresolved. The ends were cut back, 3 bases at V and 2 bases at J, with 10 bases in the middle. This CDR3 spans 13 amino acids. Germline CDR1 DFQATT, CDR2 SNEGSKA (reference sequence). This CDR3 is CSASEQLNTEAFF. CDR3 coding DNA: TGCAGTGCTAGTGAACAGCTAAACACTGAAGCTTTCTTT.

This chain uses TRBV4-1 with TRBJ1-5; 12 nucleotides agree with TRBD1. This CDR3 contains 16 residues. CDR1 is MGHRA, CDR2 YSYEKL, per germline. V was pared by 1 base and J by 6 bases, with 4 bases of the junction left unmatched. The CDR3 protein is CASSQAGQGAFQPQHF. In DNA form, the CDR3 reads TGCGCCAGCAGCCAAGCGGGACAGGGGGCCTTTCAGCCCCAGCATTTT.

In its sample, this clonotype was seen many times. The J gene is TRBJ2-1, the V gene TRBV27; 7 bases are a match to TRBD2. CDR3 length: 15 amino acids. The germline gives CDR1 MNHEY, CDR2 SMNVEV (reference sequence). Germline trimming cut 6 bases from V and 5 bases from J; bases unmatched to any gene: 10. CDR3: CASSPRREGNNEQFF. CDR3 nucleotides: TGTGCCAGCAGCCCCCGCAGGGAGGGAAACAATGAGCAGTTCTTC.

In its sample, this clonotype was seen many times. The chain is built from TRBV13 and TRBJ1-1; D is ambiguous. CDR1 PRHDT and CDR2 FYEKMQ come from the germline V gene (reference sequence). Trimming took off 4 bases at V and 7 bases at J, with 19 bases between the two ends. CDR3 length equals 15 residues. Written as DNA, the CDR3 is TGTGCCAGCAGCTCCCCTCAGGAGGGATCCCATGAAGCTTTCTTT. Translated, it gives CASSSPQEGSHEAFF.

The chain couples TRBV18 to TRBJ1-2; 8 nucleotides align to TRBD1. Germline lookup yields CDR1 KGHSH and CDR2 LQKENI. This CDR3 has 13 amino acids. The V and J ends lost 5 bases and 6 bases, in that order; junction bases with no gene match: 5. The CDR3 DNA follows: TGTGCCAGCTCAGCCGGGACAGGTGATGGCTACACCTTC. This encodes CASSAGTGDGYTF.